This T cell receptor beta chain was found in a study of beta chain features in type 1 diabetes. Whole-study results and caveats: Using cDNA template may skew counts toward highly expressing activated cells. Junctions at VDJ sites from type 1 diabetes patients had fewer insertions and more deletions.

V lost 4 bases and J 2 bases, leaving 16 bases between the germline ends. The CDR3 is 15 amino acids. Germline V gene data show CDR1 as GTSNPN and CDR2 as SVGIG (reference sequence). The entirety of the isolated RNA underwent reverse transcription, so expressed TCRB transcripts were sequenced. Assay used: immunoSEQ multiplex PCR; TCRdb lists only in-frame clones, some missing. The data show 680,000 or so clones, 15% to 17% seen once. Worth noting for this clone: Its target is unknown.

The clonotype originates from a man between 18 and 29 years old in good health. Input material: naive CD4+ T cells from blood. This chain links TRBV30 with TRBJ2-3; D unresolved. This CDR3 reads CAWTHQTPDTDTQYF. The DNA for the CDR3 is TGTGCCTGGACCCACCAGACCCCGGACACAGATACGCAGTATTTT.